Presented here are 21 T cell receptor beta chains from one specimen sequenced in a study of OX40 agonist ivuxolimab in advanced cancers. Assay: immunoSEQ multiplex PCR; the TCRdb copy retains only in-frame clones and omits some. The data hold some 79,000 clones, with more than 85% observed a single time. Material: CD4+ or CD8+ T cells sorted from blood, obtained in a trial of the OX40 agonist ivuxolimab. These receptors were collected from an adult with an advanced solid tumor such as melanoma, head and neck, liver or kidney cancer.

The CDR3 here is CASSPTGGGQETQYF. The CDR3 DNA is TGTGCCAGTTCCCCGACAGGGGGAGGCCAAGAGACCCAGTACTTC. The chain has TRBV19 and TRBJ2-5; 9 bases are shared with TRBD1. This CDR3 has 15 residues. In germline, CDR1 is LNHDA, CDR2 SQIVND (reference sequence). The junction had 8 bases not matched to a gene; V was cut back by 8 bases and J by 1 base.

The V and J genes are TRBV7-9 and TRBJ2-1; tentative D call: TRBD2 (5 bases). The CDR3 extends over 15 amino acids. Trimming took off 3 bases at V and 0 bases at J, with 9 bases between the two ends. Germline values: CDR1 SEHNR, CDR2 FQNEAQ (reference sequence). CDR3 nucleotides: TGTGCCAGCAGCTTGGGGAGCGCCTCCTACAATGAGCAGTTCTTC. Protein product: CASSLGSASYNEQFF.

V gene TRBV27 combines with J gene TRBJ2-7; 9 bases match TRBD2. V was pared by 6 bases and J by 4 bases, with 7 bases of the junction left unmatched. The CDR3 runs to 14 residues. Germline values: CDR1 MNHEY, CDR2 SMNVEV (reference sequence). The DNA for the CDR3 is TGTGCCAGCAGAGGGACTAGCAGAGGTTACGAGCAGTACTTC. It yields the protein CASRGTSRGYEQYF.

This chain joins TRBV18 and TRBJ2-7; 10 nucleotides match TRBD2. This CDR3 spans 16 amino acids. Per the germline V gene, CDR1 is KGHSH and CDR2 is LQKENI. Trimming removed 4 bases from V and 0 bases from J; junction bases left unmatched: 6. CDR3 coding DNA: TGTGCCAGCTCACTTCTAGCGGGAGCCAGCTCCTACGAGCAGTACTTC. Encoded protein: CASSLLAGASSYEQYF. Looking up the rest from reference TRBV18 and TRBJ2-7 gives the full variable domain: NAGVMQNPRHLVRRRGQEARLRCSPMKGHSHVYWYRQLPEEGLKFMVYLQKENIIDESGMPKERFSAEFPKEGPSILRIQQVVRGDSAAYFCASSLLAGASSYEQYFGPGTRLTVT.

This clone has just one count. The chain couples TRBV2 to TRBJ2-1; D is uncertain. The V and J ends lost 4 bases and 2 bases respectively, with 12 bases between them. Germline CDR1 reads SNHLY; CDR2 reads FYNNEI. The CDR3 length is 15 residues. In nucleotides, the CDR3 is TGTGCCAGCAGTGTTGAGCAGATCACCTACAATGAGCAGTTCTTC. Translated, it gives CASSVEQITYNEQFF.

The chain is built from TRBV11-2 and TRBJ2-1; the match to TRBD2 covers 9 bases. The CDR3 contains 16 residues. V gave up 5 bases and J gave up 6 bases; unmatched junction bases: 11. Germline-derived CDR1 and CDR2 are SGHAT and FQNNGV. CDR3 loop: CASSEILAGAGNEQFF. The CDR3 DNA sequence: TGTGCCAGCAGCGAGATACTAGCGGGTGCCGGCAATGAGCAGTTCTTC.

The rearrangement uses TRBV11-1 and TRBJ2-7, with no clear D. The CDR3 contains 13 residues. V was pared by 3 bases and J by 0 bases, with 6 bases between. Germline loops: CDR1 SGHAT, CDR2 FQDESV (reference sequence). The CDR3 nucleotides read TGTGCCAGCAGCTTTTCCCTCTCCTACGAGCAGTACTTC. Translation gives CASSFSLSYEQYF.

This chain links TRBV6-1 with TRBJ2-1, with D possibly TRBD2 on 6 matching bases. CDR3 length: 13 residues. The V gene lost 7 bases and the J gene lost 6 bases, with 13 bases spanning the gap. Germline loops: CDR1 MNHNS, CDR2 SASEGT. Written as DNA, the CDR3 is TGTGCCAGCACCTCCGGAGGGGTCAATGAGCAGTTCTTC. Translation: CASTSGGVNEQFF.

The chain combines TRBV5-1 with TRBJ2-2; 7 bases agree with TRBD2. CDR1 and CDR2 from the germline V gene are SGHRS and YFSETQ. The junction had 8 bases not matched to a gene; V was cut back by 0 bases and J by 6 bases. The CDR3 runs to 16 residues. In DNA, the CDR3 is TGCGCCAGCAGCTTGGGCCCTTGGGGAGGGGCCGGGGAGCTGTTTTTT. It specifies CASSLGPWGGAGELFF.

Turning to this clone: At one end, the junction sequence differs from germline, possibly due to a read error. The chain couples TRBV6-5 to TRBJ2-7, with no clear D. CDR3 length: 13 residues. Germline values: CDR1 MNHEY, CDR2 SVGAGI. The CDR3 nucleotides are TGTGCCAACAGTACGAAGGGCAGAGGCGAGCAGTACTTC. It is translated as CANSTKGRGEQYF.

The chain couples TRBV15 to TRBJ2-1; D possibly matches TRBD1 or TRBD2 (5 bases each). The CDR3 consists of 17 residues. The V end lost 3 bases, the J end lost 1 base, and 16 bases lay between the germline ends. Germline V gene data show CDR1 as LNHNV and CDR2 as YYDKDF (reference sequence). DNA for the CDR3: TGTGCCACCAGCAGCCACAACTGGGGGTTATCCTACAATGAGCAGTTCTTC. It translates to CATSSHNWGLSYNEQFF.

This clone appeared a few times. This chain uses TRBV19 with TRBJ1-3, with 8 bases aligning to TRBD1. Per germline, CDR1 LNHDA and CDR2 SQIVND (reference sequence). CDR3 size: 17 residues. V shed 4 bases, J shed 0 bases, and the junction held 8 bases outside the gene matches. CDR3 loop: CASSRRTGSSSGNTIYF. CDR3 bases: TGTGCCAGTAGTAGACGGACAGGGTCAAGCTCTGGAAACACCATATATTTT.

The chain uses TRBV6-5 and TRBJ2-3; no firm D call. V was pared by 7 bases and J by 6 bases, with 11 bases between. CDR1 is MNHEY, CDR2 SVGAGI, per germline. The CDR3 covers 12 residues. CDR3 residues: CASTSGRDTQYF. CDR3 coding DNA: TGTGCCAGCACCTCCGGACGGGATACGCAGTATTTT.

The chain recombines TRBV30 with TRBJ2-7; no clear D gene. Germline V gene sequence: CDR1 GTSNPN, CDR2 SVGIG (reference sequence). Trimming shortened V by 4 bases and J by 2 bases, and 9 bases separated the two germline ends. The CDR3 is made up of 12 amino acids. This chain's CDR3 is CAWKAGPYEQYF. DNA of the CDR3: TGTGCCTGGAAGGCAGGACCCTACGAGCAGTACTTC.

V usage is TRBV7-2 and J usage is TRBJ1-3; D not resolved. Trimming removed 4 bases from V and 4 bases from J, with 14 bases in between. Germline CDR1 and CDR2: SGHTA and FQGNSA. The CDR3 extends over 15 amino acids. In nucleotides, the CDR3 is TGTGCCAGCAGCTCTGGCCCTTCTGAGGGAAACACCATATATTTT. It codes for CASSSGPSEGNTIYF.

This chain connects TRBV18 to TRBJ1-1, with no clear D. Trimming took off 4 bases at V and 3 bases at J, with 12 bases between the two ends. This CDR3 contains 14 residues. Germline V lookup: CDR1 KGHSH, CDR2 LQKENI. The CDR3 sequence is CASSQTWRDTEAFF. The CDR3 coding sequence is TGTGCCAGCTCACAGACTTGGAGGGACACTGAAGCTTTCTTT.

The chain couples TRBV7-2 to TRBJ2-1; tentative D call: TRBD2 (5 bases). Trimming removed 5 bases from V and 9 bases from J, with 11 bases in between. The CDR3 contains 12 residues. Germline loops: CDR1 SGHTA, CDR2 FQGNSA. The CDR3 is CASSKPLGEQFF. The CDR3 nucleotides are TGTGCCAGCAGCAAGCCACTAGGTGAGCAGTTCTTC.

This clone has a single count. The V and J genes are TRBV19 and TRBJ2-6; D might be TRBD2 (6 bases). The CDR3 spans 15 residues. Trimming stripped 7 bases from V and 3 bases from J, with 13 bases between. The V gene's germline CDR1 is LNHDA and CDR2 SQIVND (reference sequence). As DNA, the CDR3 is TGTGCCAGTACCACCCACGGGGGTGGGGCCAACGTCCTGACTTTC. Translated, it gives CASTTHGGGANVLTF.

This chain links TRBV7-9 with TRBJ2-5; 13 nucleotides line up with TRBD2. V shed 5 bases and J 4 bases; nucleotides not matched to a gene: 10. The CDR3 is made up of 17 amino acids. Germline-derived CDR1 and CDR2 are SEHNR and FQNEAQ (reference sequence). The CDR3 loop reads CASSLGLAGVGLETQYF. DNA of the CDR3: TGTGCCAGCAGCCTTGGACTAGCGGGAGTGGGACTAGAGACCCAGTACTTC.

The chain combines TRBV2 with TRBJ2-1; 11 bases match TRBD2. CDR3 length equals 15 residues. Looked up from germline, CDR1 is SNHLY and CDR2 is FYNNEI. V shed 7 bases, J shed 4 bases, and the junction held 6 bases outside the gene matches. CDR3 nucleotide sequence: TGTGCCAGCAAGGGGCTAGCGGGGGGATACAATGAGCAGTTCTTC. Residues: CASKGLAGGYNEQFF. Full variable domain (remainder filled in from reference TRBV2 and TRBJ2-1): EPEVTQTPSHQVTQMGQEVILRCVPISNHLYFYWYRQILGQKVEFLVSFYNNEISEKSEIFDDQFSVERPDGSNFTLKIRSTKLEDSAMYFCASKGLAGGYNEQFFGPGTRLTVL.

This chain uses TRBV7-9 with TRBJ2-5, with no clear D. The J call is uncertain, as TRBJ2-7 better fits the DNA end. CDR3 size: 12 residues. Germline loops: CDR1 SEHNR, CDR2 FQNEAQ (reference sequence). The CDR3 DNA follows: TGTGCCAGCAGCTTGACGAGCTACGAGCAGTACTTC. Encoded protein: CASSLTSYEQYF.